This TCR beta chain appears in the sequencing data of a study of brain T cells in children with intractable seizures. Study observations and caveats: Pre- and post-surgery blood differed in depth, so pre-surgery absences may be undersampling. Only CDR3 sequence similarity suggested viral specificity, without known HCMV serostatus.

Note on this clone: Its antigen is still unknown.

Sequencing was limited to surgery cases with top T cell transcript signatures in brain tissue. Before surgery, patients took at least one anti-epileptic drug. Assay: immunoSEQ multiplex PCR; the TCRdb copy retains only in-frame clones and omits some. The table lists 55,000 to 80,000 clones, 95% to 97% of them singletons. Trimming removed 5 bases at V and 0 bases at J, with 19 bases between. The CDR3 length is 18 residues. Germline V lookup: CDR1 MDHEN, CDR2 SYDVKM. V usage is TRBV28 and J usage is TRBJ2-2; D may correspond to TRBD1 or TRBD2 (5 bases each). Sequencing used peripheral blood, obtained at surgery. The sequence was collected from a boy in the first two years of life with focal cortical dysplasia and intractable seizures. The CDR3 region is CASSTYISRGPNTGELFF. The CDR3 nucleotides are TGTGCCAGCAGTACCTACATCTCGAGGGGCCCGAACACCGGGGAGCTGTTTTTT.